Below are 11 T cell receptor beta chains sequenced from a single sample in a study of glioma-infiltrating T cells. The iRepertoire nested amplicon-rescue multiplex PCR amplified TCR alpha and beta CDR3s from RNA. TCRdb re-analysed the multiplex PCR reads in MiXCR, keeping a single row per CDR3 protein. The table includes a few hundred thousand distinct CDR3 sequences, roughly two fifths detected once. The material sequenced was glioma tissue, nonneoplastic brain tissue, or PBMCs (not recorded which). These receptors were taken from a human donor with low-grade glioma or glioblastoma, undergoing nonglioma brain surgery, or in good health (not recorded which).

This clonotype came up a few times. This chain joins TRBV12-3 or TRBV12-4 and TRBJ1-2; D is perhaps TRBD1 (5 bases). Trimming took off 4 bases at V and 8 bases at J, with 14 bases between the two ends. The CDR3 extends over 13 amino acids. As DNA, the CDR3 is TGTGCCAGCAGTTATGGGGCAGAGAGAGGCTACACCTTC. Translating it yields CASSYGAERGYTF.

V usage is TRBV27 and J usage is TRBJ2-7, with TRBD1 identical over 7 bases. Germline V gene lookup returns CDR1 MNHEY and CDR2 SMNVEV (reference sequence). This CDR3 spans 13 amino acids. After removal of 3 bases from V and 5 bases from J, the junction contained 4 bases not matched to a gene. Written as DNA, the CDR3 is TGTGCCAGCAGTTTCGGACAGGCCAACGAGCAGTACTTC. It translates to CASSFGQANEQYF.

This clonotype was seen repeatedly, ten times or more. The V call is TRBV28, the J call TRBJ1-1; D gene uncertain. The V gene's germline CDR1 is MDHEN and CDR2 SYDVKM. V was trimmed by 3 bases and J by 0 bases, leaving 11 bases between them. The CDR3 has 15 residues. The CDR3 region has the DNA TGTGCCAGCAGTTTGGCAGTACTCCTGAACACTGAAGCTTTCTTT. It codes for CASSLAVLLNTEAFF.

This clonotype was seen ten or more times. This chain links TRBV12-3 or TRBV12-4 with TRBJ2-1; TRBD2 matches at 14 bases. The trim removed 7 bases at V and 6 bases at J, leaving 5 bases unmatched. CDR3 length equals 15 residues. CDR3 protein: CASNPGLAGVNEQFF. The CDR3, as DNA: TGTGCCAGCAACCCGGGACTAGCGGGAGTCAATGAGCAGTTCTTC.

This chain uses TRBV7-2 with TRBJ1-5, with D tentatively TRBD1 (5 bases). Germline V CDR1 and CDR2: SGHTA, FQGNSA. Trimming removed 0 bases at V and 8 bases at J, with 17 bases between. CDR3 length equals 16 residues. This CDR3 is CASSLAVGAPAEPQHF. The CDR3 DNA reads as TGTGCCAGCAGCTTAGCAGTAGGGGCGCCAGCTGAGCCCCAGCATTTT.

This clonotype was recorded only once. The V and J genes are TRBV4-2 and TRBJ2-2; D gene unclear. The CDR3 runs to 17 residues. The germline CDR1 and CDR2 sequences are LGHNA and YNFKEQ. The V and J ends lost 1 base and 2 bases respectively, with 14 bases between them. Here the CDR3 reads CASSQALKLLNTGELFF. Written as DNA, the CDR3 is TGTGCCAGCAGCCAAGCGTTAAAACTGCTCAACACCGGGGAGCTGTTTTTT.

The rearrangement links TRBV2 to TRBJ1-5; no clear D gene. This CDR3 is 16 amino acids long. V was cut by 6 bases and J by 1 base, with 16 bases left in between. Germline CDR1 SNHLY, CDR2 FYNNEI. Here the CDR3 reads CASRLSRAGSNQPQHF. In DNA, the CDR3 is TGTGCCAGCAGACTTTCAAGGGCTGGCAGCAATCAGCCCCAGCATTTT.

Worth noting for this clonotype: This may be a read error: a much more frequent sequence differs by one nucleotide. The rearrangement uses TRBV28 and TRBJ1-5; D uncertain. The CDR3 is 13 amino acids. Germline loops: CDR1 MDHEN, CDR2 SYDVKM. Between the trimmed V and J ends, which lost 3 bases and 9 bases, there was a span of 12 bases. CDR3 nucleotide sequence: TGTGCCAGCAGTTTGATAGGAGAGCGGCCCCAGCATTTT. Translating it yields CASSLIGERPQHF.

Concerning this clonotype itself: A much larger clone differs by one base, so this may be a read error. CDR3 DNA: TGTGCCAGCATTTTTCATCCGGGGGAGGTCTATGGCTACACCTTC. Translation gives CASIFHPGEVYGYTF. This sequence joins TRBV28 and TRBJ1-2; a possible D gene is TRBD1 (5 bases). From germline, CDR1 is MDHEN and CDR2 SYDVKM. Between the trimmed V and J ends, which lost 7 bases and 4 bases, there was a span of 19 bases. The CDR3 extends over 15 amino acids.

In its sample, this clonotype was seen many times. J is TRBJ1-2 and V is TRBV27; unclear D gene. The germline V and J ends were trimmed by 3 bases and 3 bases, with 11 bases remaining between them. CDR1 and CDR2 from the germline V gene are MNHEY and SMNVEV (reference sequence). The CDR3 covers 14 residues. CDR3 residues: CASSFIGRDYGYTF. Here the CDR3 DNA reads TGTGCCAGCAGTTTTATTGGCCGAGACTATGGCTACACCTTC.

The V and J genes are TRBV10-3 and TRBJ2-3; D possibly corresponds to TRBD2 (5 bases). V was pared by 4 bases and J by 3 bases, with 26 bases between. Germline CDR1 ENHRY, CDR2 SYGVKD. The CDR3 consists of 19 residues. The CDR3 nucleotides are TGTGCCATCAGTGCCCTCTTTTTGAGGGCCCTAAAGGGTACAGATACGCAGTATTTT. This gives the protein CAISALFLRALKGTDTQYF.